Reported below is one T cell receptor (beta chain). Germline V CDR1 and CDR2: LGHNT, FRNRAP. V was pared by 5 bases and J by 1 base, with 13 bases between. This CDR3 region has 15 residues. This specimen belongs to a study of shared clonotypes between healthy human individuals. Sequenced by immunoSEQ multiplex PCR; TCRdb stores in-frame clones only, minus some. The profile shows a few hundred thousand clones, approximately 65% of them singletons. This TCR was recovered from a man aged 25-40 years in good health. This chain links TRBV12-5 with TRBJ2-3; D possibly corresponds to TRBD1 (6 bases). Source material: memory CD4+ T cells sorted from blood. Subset noted: CD45RA-negative fraction. The CDR3 loop is CASGGFAGGTDTQYF. DNA of the CDR3: TGTGCTAGTGGTGGATTCGCAGGGGGCACAGATACGCAGTATTTT.